This T cell receptor beta chain derives from a study of beta chain features in type 1 diabetes (dated by TCRdb to 2016 to 2019). Turning to the overall study: Mean age, gender distribution, total cell number and subset yield were not different between patients and healthy donors. The study compared the TCRB repertoires of sorted circulating CD4+ T cell subsets in recently diagnosed type 1 diabetes patients with those in matched healthy donors. Whereas all 30 or so donors provided naive and central memory subsets, regulatory and stem cell-like memory subsets were isolated from just 8 patients and about 8 healthy donors. Across all samples, around 100 million sorted cells were examined, and cell number per subset correlated strongly with RNA yield. Study-level results and caveats: The naive, central memory and regulatory TCRB repertoires appeared to resemble one another more closely among patients than among healthy donors. PCR may preferentially amplify shorter templates, but because patient and control samples were amplified and corrected together, any resulting skew would affect both groups equally. Type 1 diabetes patients showed a moderate but significant shortening of TCRB CDR3 length in all four CD4+ subsets. Only small numbers of individuals were included in the HLA sub-analyses, which left unresolved whether HLA type had any influence on TCRB rearrangement. Because cDNA was sequenced instead of genomic DNA, highly expressing activated cells could be over-represented, though the groups showed no difference in activation or CD3 levels. Fewer insertions and more nucleotide deletions at VDJ recombination sites were observed in patients with type 1 diabetes, implying thymic rearrangement abnormalities.

From each donor, a single peripheral blood sample of around 120 mL on average was drawn into heparinised tubes. A BD FACSAria II and a panel including CD45RO, CCR7, CD25, CD127, CD95 and CD27 were used to sort naive, central memory, regulatory and stem cell-like memory CD4+ T cells. A purity above 98% was achieved for all sorted populations. PBMCs were isolated immediately by Lymphoprep density gradient centrifugation and stained directly without culture. So that batch effects would be minimized, each experiment stained and sorted samples in pairs, pairing one healthy donor with one patient. This clone was recorded a few times. Its antigen is not yet known. Base qualities are missing; no much larger clone stands one base away. Taken from cysteine to phenylalanine, the CDR3 has 16 residues. Only the CDR3 DNA is retained, 48 bases long and in frame from the first base. V and J are truncated by 7 bases and 0 bases respectively, leaving an intervening sequence of 19 bases. CDR1 and CDR2 were assigned from the germline V gene as LGHNT and FRNRAP.

The entire amount of isolated RNA was reverse transcribed using the High Capacity cDNA Reverse Transcription Kit, so the sequenced TCRB transcripts were expressed ones. Deep immunoSEQ sequencing was performed on naive, central memory and regulatory T cell samples, with an average of approximately 4 million total reads per sample. Sorted cells were lysed in RLT buffer and RNA was extracted with DNase-treated RNeasy Micro or Mini kits, depending on cell number. To prevent cross-contamination, each cell subset was processed individually, whereas patient and healthy donor samples were processed jointly. The immunoSEQ multiplex PCR was used to amplify TCRB sequences from cDNA, generating 87-bp fragments that spanned the CDR3 region. Amplicons were sequenced on the Illumina HiSeq platform. On the authors' methods: Synthetic template baselines were used to correct PCR bias computationally, reads within Hamming distance 2 were collapsed, and singletons that could not be merged were discarded. Reads were aligned to IMGT to assign V, D and J genes, CDR3 length, and insertions or deletions at six rearrangement sites. Within each subset, clonotype counts were normalized to sorted cell number, after which true diversity and Gini coefficients were computed with the tcR R package. The overlap coefficient, calculated on TCRB nucleotide sequences, was used to measure repertoire sharing. Out-of-frame TCRB sequences from naive cells were analyzed as a proxy for the pre-selection repertoire. The source is immuneACCESS, and TCRdb retained only in-frame sequences with V and J called. Part of the clones is not carried over; for the studies checked, unresolved V genes explain less than half of this, and the remainder is unexplained. V, J and clone size reflect that table, while D and trimming were determined from the DNA. This sample holds about 250,000 clones; 13% to 15% were observed only once. About 0.027% of the sample is held by the ten biggest clonotypes.

Input material: naive CD4+ T cells from blood. Per the publication, the cell subset or site label means: true naive CD4+ T cells. The receptor was derived from a woman aged 40 to 50 in good health. The rearranged segments are TRBV12-5 and TRBJ2-7; TRBD1 is a weak D gene call, 6 bases matching. CDR3 sequence: CASAPGWGPSSYEQYF. Read as DNA, the sequence is TGTGCTAGTGCCCCAGGCTGGGGGCCGAGCTCCTACGAGCAGTACTTC.